The sequence of this T cell receptor (beta chain) was determined in a study of cytomegalovirus exposure and HLA in healthy donors. General study results and limits: A later analysis found that most CMV-associated TCR beta chains appeared HLA-restricted. The listing of 150 or so TCR beta chains classed them as cytomegalovirus-associated. It is likely that the observed cluster of highly shared sequence variants was a sequencing artifact. A later analysis found TCR association rates differed by HLA locus, highest for DRB1 and lowest for HLA-C.

The PCR contained 60 Vbeta and 13 Jbeta primers. Sequencing used immunoSEQ multiplex PCR; TCRdb keeps in-frame clones, though not all of them. The table has more than 90,000 clones, approximately 85% seen once. This CDR3 is built from 14 residues. With V trimmed by 6 bases and J by 8 bases, 8 bases remained unmatched. Germline V gene lookup returns CDR1 KGHSH and CDR2 LQKENI. Worth noting for this clone: Its antigen is still unknown.

The TCR comes from a young man in good health and CMV-seronegative. Material for sequencing was PBMCs. The rearrangement joins TRBV18 to TRBJ2-1, with TRBD1 identical over 9 bases. The CDR3 DNA reads as TGTGCCAGCTCCCCGGACAGGGGTTGGGATGAGCAGTTCTTC. This codes for CASSPDRGWDEQFF.